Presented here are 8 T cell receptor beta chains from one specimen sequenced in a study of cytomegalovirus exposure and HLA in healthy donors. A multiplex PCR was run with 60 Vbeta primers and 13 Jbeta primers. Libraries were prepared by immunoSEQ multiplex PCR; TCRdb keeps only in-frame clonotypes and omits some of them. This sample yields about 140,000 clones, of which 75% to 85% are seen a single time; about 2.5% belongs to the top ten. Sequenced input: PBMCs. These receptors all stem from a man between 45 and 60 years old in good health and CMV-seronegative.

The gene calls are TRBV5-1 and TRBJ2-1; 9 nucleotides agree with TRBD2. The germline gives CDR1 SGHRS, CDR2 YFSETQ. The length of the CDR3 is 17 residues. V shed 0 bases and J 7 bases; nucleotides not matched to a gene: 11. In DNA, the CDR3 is TGCGCCAGCAGCTTGGCCGGGGGGCGGGAGGGCCTAAATGAGCAGTTCTTC. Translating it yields CASSLAGGREGLNEQFF.

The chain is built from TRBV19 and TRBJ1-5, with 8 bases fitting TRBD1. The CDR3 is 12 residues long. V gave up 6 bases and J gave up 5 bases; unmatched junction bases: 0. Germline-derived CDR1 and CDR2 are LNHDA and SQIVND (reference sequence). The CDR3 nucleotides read TGTGCCAGTAGGACAGGGGATCAGCCCCAGCATTTT. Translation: CASRTGDQPQHF.

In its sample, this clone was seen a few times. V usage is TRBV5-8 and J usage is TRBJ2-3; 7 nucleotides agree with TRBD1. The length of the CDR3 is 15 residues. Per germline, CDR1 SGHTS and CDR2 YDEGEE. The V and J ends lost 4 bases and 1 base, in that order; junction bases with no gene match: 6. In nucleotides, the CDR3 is TGTGCCAGCAGCGCCCGGGACAGCCGCACAGATACGCAGTATTTT. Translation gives CASSARDSRTDTQYF.

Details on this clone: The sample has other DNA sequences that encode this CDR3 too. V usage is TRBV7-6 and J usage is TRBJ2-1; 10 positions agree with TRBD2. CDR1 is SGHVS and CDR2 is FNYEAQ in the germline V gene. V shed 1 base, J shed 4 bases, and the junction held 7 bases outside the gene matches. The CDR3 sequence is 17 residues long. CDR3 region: CASSLVPGTSVYNEQFF. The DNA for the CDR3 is TGTGCCAGCAGCTTAGTGCCCGGGACTAGCGTATACAATGAGCAGTTCTTC.

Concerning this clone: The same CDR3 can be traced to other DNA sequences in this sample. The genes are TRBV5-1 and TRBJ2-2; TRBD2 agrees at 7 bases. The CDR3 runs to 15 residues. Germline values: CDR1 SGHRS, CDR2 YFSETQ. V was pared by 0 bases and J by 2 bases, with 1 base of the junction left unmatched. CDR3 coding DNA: TGCGCCAGCAGCTTGGCGGGAGGAAACACCGGGGAGCTGTTTTTT. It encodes CASSLAGGNTGELFF.

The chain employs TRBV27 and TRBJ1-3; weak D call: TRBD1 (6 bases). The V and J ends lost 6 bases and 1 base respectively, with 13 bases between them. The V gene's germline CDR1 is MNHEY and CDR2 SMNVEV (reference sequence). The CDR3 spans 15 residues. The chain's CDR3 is CASSLTGPSGNTIYF. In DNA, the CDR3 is TGTGCCAGCAGCTTAACAGGGCCATCTGGAAACACCATATATTTT.

CDR3 nucleotides: TGTGCCAGCAGCCCGAGATCCCAGGGAAAGACCGGGGAGCTGTTTTTT. This codes for CASSPRSQGKTGELFF. This chain connects TRBV7-9 to TRBJ2-2; TRBD1 might be the D (5 bases). V was shortened by 5 bases and J by 5 bases, with 18 bases between the two germline ends. From germline, CDR1 is SEHNR and CDR2 FQNEAQ (reference sequence). This CDR3 is 16 amino acids long.

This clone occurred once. CDR3 sequence reads: CASSINRGGNEKLFF. As DNA, the CDR3 is TGTGCCAGCAGCATTAACAGGGGCGGTAATGAAAAACTGTTTTTT. J is TRBJ1-4 and V is TRBV6-1, with 7 bases lining up with TRBD1. Germline assignment: CDR1 MNHNS and CDR2 SASEGT. The CDR3 spans 15 residues. Trimming took 6 bases from V and 4 from J; bases not matched to a gene: 8.